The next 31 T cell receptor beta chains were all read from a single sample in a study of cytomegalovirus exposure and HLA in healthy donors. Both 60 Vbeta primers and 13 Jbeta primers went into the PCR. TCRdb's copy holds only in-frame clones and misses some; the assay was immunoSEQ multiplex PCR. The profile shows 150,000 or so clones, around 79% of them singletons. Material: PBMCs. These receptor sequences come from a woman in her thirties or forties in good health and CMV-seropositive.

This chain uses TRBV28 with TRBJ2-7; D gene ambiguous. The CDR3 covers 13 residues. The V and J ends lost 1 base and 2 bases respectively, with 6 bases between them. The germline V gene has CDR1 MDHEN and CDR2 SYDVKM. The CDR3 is CASSLLYTYEQYF. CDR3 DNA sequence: TGTGCCAGCAGTTTATTGTATACCTACGAGCAGTACTTC.

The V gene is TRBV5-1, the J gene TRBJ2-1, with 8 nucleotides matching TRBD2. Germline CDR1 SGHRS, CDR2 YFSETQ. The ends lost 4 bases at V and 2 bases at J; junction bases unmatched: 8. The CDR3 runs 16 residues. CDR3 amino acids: CASSNLPAGAYNEQFF. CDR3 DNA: TGCGCCAGCAGCAACCTACCAGCGGGGGCCTACAATGAGCAGTTCTTC.

The CDR3 reads CASSFVGAEEQFF. The CDR3 nucleotides are TGTGCCAGCAGCTTCGTGGGGGCGGAGGAGCAGTTCTTC. The chain joins TRBV7-9 to TRBJ2-1; possible D gene TRBD1, 6 bases. The CDR3 has 13 residues. Germline assignment: CDR1 SEHNR and CDR2 FQNEAQ (reference sequence). Trimming took 3 bases from V and 10 from J, leaving 13 bases between them.

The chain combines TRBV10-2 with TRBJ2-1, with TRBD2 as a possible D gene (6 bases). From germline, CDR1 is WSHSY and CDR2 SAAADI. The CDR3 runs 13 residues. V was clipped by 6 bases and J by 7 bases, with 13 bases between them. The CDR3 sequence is CASRGGMGNEQFF. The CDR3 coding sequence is TGCGCCAGCAGGGGCGGGATGGGGAATGAGCAGTTCTTC.

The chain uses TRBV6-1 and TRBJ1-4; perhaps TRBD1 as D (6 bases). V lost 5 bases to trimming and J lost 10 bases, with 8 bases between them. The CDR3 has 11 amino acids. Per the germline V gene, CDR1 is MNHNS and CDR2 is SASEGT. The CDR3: CASSTGRKLFF. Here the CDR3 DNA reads TGTGCCAGCAGTACAGGGAGAAAACTGTTTTTT.

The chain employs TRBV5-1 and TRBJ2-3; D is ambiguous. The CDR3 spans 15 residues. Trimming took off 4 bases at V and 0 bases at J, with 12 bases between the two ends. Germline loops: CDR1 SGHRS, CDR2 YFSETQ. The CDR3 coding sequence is TGCGCCAGCAGCCCTACCCCCGGGAGCACAGATACGCAGTATTTT. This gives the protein CASSPTPGSTDTQYF.

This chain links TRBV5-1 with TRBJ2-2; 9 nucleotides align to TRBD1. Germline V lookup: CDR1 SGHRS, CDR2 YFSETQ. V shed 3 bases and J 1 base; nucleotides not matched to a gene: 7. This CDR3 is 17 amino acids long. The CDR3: CASSWRAGQGNTGELFF. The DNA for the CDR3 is TGCGCCAGCAGCTGGAGGGCGGGACAGGGGAACACCGGGGAGCTGTTTTTT.

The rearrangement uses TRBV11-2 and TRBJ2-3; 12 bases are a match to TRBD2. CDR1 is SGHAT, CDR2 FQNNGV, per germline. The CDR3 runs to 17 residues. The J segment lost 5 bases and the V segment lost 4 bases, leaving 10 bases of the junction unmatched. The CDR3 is CASSSYLAGGGKDTQYF. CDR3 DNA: TGTGCCAGCAGCTCATACCTAGCGGGGGGGGGAAAAGATACGCAGTATTTT.

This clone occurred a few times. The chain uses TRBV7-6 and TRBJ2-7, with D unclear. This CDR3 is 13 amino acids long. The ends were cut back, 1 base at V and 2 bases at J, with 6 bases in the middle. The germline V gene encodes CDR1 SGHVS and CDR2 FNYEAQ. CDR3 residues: CASSLVSAYEQYF. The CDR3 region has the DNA TGTGCCAGCAGCTTAGTTTCCGCCTACGAGCAGTACTTC.

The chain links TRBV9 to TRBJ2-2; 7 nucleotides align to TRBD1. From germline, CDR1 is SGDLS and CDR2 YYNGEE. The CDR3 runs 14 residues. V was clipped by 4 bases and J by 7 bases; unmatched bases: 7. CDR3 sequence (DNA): TGTGCCAGCAGCAAGCAGACAGGGATCGGGGAGCTGTTTTTT. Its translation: CASSKQTGIGELFF.

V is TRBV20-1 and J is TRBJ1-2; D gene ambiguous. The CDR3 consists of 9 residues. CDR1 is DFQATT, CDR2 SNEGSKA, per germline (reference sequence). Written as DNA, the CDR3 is TGCAGGGACGGGGATGGCTACACCTTC. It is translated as CRDGDGYTF.

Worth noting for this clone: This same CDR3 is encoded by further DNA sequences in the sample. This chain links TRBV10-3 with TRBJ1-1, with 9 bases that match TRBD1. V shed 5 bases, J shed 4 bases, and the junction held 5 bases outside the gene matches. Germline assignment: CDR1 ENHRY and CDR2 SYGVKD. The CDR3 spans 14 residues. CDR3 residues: CAISIQGAGTEAFF. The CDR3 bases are TGTGCCATCAGTATACAGGGGGCAGGCACTGAAGCTTTCTTT.

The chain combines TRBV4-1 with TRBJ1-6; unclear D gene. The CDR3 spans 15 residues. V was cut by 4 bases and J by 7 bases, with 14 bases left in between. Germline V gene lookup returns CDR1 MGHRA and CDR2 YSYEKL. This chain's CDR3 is CASSPPAVWNSPLHF. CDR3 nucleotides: TGCGCCAGCAGCCCCCCGGCGGTATGGAATTCACCCCTCCACTTT.

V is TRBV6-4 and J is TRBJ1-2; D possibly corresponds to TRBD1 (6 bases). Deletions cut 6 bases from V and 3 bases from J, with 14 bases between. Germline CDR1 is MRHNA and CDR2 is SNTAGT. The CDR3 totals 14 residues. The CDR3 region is CASSGQPGDYGYTF. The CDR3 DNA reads TGTGCCAGCAGCGGACAGCCTGGGGACTATGGCTACACCTTC.

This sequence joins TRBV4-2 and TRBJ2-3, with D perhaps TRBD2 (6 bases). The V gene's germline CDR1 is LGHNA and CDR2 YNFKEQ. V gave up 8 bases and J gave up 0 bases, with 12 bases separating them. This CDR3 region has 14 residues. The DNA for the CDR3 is TGTGCCAGCCGGGGCGGGGTGAGCACAGATACGCAGTATTTT. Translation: CASRGGVSTDTQYF.

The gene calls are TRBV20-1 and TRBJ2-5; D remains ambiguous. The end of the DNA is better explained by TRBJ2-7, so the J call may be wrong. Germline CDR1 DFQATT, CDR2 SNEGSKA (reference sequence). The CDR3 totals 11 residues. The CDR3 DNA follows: TGCAGTGCTAGAAACTCCTACGAGCAGTACTTC. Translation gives CSARNSYEQYF.

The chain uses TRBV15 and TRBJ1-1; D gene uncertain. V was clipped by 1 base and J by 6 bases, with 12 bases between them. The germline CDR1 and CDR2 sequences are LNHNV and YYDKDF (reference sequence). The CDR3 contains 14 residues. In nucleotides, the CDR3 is TGTGCCACCAGCAGAGTAGAGGGAGTGTCTGAAGCTTTCTTT. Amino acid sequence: CATSRVEGVSEAFF.

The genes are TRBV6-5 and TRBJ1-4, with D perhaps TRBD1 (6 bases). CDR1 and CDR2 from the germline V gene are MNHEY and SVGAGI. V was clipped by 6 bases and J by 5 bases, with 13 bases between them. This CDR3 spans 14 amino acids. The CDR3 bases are TGTGCCAGCAGGAAGGACAGTACCAATGAAAAACTGTTTTTT. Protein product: CASRKDSTNEKLFF.

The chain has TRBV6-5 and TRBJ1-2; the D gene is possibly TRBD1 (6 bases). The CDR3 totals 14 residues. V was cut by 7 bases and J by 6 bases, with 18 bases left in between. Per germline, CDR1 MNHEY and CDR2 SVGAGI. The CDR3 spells CASTNGGALNGYTF. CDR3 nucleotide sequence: TGTGCCAGCACAAACGGGGGGGCGCTTAATGGCTACACCTTC.

CDR3 amino acids: CASSPPGQDGFMYF. The CDR3 nucleotides read TGTGCCAGCTCACCACCGGGGCAGGACGGCTTCATGTACTTC. The chain links TRBV18 to TRBJ2-5, with D possibly TRBD1 on 5 matching bases. The CDR3 contains 14 residues. Between the trimmed V and J ends, which lost 0 bases and 13 bases, there was a span of 18 bases. CDR1 is KGHSH, CDR2 LQKENI, per germline.

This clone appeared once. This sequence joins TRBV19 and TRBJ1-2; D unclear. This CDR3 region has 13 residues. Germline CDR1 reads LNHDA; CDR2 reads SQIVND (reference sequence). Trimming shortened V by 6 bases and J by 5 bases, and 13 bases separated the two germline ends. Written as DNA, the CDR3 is TGTGCCAGTAGCCTGGAGAAACTTTATGGCTACACCTTC. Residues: CASSLEKLYGYTF.

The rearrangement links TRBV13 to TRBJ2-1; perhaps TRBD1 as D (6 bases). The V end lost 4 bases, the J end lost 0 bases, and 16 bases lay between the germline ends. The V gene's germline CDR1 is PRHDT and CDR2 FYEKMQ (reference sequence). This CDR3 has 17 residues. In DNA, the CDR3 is TGTGCCAGCAGCTGGCCCCTGAGGGGGAACTCCTACAATGAGCAGTTCTTC. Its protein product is CASSWPLRGNSYNEQFF.

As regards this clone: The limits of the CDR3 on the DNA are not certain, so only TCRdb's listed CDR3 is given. CDR3 amino acids: CASSTSAGAGEQYF. The rearrangement uses TRBV10-1 and TRBJ2-7; the table's D call, TRBD1, was not checked against the DNA. The germline gives CDR1 WNHNN, CDR2 SYGVQD (reference sequence). The CDR3 adds up to 14 amino acids, both ends counted.

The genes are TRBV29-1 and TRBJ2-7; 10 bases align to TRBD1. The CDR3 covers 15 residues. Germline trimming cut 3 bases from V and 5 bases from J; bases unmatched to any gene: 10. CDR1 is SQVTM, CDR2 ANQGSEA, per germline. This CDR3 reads CSVEGLRQGADEQYF. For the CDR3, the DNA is TGCAGCGTTGAGGGATTAAGACAGGGGGCTGACGAGCAGTACTTC.

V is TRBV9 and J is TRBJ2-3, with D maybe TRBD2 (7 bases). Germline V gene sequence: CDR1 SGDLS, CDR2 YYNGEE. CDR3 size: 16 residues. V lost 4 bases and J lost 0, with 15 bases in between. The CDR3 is CASSRGGGTSTDTQYF. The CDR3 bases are TGTGCCAGCAGCAGGGGGGGAGGGACTAGCACAGATACGCAGTATTTT.

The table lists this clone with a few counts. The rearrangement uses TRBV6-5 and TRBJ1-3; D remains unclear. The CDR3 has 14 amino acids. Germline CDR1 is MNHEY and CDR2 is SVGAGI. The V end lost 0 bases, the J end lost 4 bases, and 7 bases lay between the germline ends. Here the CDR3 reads CASSYSKQGNTIYF. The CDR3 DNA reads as TGTGCCAGCAGTTACTCGAAACAGGGAAACACCATATATTTT.

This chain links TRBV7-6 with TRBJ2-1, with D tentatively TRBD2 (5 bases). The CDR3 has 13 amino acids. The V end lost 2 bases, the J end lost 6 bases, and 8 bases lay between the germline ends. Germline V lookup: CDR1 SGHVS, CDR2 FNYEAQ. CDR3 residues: CASSLSGPNEQFF. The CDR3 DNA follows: TGTGCCAGCAGCTTAAGCGGCCCCAATGAGCAGTTCTTC.

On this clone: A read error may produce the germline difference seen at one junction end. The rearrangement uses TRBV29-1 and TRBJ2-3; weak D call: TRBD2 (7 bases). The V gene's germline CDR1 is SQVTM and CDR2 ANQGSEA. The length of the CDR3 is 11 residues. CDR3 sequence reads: CSVEGGGQTYF. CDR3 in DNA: TGCAGCGTGGAAGGGGGGGGGCAAACGTATTTT.

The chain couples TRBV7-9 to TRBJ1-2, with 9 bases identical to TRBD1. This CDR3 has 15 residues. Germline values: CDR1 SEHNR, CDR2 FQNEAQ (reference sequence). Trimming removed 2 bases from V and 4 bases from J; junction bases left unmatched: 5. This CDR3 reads CASSLNTGGAYGYTF. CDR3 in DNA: TGTGCCAGCAGCTTAAATACAGGGGGCGCCTATGGCTACACCTTC.

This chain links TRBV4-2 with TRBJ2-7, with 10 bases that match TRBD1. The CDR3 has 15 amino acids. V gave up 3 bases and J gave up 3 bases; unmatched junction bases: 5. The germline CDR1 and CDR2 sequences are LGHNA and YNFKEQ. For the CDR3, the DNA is TGTGCCAGCAGCCAGTCCGGGACAGGGGACTACGAGCAGTACTTC. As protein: CASSQSGTGDYEQYF.

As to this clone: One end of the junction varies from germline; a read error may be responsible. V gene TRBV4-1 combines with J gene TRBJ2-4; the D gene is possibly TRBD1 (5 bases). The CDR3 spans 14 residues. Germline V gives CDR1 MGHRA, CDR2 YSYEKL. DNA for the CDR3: TGCGCCAGCAGCCAAGAGGGTTGGGGCACGAAGATACACTTC. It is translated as CASSQEGWGTKIHF.